This TCR beta chain was obtained from a study of blood T cell repertoires in COVID-19. In the study's own analysis: It was from reference gene primer amplification that nucleated cell counts were estimated. Assay: immunoSEQ multiplex PCR; the TCRdb copy retains only in-frame clones and omits some. The DNA was the basis for D and trimming; V, J and clone size are from that table. Among 130,000 or so clones, 80% to 90% were seen once, and the ten largest hold roughly a sixth. CDR3 length equals 15 residues. CDR1 is MNHEY, CDR2 SMNVEV, per germline (reference sequence). V lost 0 bases to trimming and J lost 7 bases, with 16 bases between them.

The receptor was derived from a man aged 50 or older with active or convalescent COVID-19. The sequenced sample was peripheral blood. The chain joins TRBV27 to TRBJ2-7; maybe TRBD2 (6 bases). CDR3 sequence reads: CASSLSRGLVYEQYF. In nucleotides, the CDR3 is TGTGCCAGCAGTTTATCGCGGGGTCTGGTTTATGAGCAGTACTTC.